This record looks at one T cell receptor beta chain sequence and its context. Antigen specificity is unknown. Germline V lookup: CDR1 DFQATT, CDR2 SNEGSKA (reference sequence). V lost 5 bases and J 4 bases, leaving 16 bases between the germline ends. CDR3 length: 14 amino acids. This sample was included in a study of T cells after yellow fever vaccination. Findings and caveats of the study: Clones that expanded after primary vaccination mostly reappeared after the booster (roughly 95% CD4, approximately 87% CD8).

The 5'RACE template-switching step produced TCR cDNA and added a universal primer site and UMIs. TCRdb reanalysed the 5' RACE reads using MiXCR and keeps one entry per CDR3 protein. The table lists around 320,000 distinct CDR3 sequences, roughly 10% of them singletons. J is TRBJ2-3 and V is TRBV20-1; possibly TRBD1 for D (6 bases). The sample in question was CD4+ T cells sorted from PBMCs, obtained 45 days after the yellow fever booster vaccination. The clonotype originates from a man between 18 and 29 years old who received the YFV17D yellow fever vaccine. CDR3 nucleotides: TGCAGTGCTCTACTGACAGGTAGCTCAGATACGCAGTATTTT. Amino acid sequence: CSALLTGSSDTQYF.